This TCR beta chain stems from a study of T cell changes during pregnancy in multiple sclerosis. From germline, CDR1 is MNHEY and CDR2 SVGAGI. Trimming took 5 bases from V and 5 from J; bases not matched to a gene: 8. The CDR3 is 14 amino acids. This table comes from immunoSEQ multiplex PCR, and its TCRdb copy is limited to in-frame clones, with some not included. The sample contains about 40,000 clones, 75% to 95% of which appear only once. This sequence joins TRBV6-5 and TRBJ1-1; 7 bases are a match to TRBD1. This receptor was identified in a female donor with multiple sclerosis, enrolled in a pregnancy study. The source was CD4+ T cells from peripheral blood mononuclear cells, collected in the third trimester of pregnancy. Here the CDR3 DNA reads TGTGCCAGCAGTACCCGCCAGGGGGTGACTGAAGCTTTCTTT. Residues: CASSTRQGVTEAFF.